This T cell receptor beta chain was sequenced during a study of blood T cell repertoires in COVID-19. Only in-frame clones appear in the TCRdb table, and some are missing; sequencing was by immunoSEQ multiplex PCR. Here the sample spans 150,000 to 180,000 clones, 84% being singletons. The origin of this receptor is a man aged 45-60 years who had recovered from COVID-19. The sequenced sample was PBMCs or T cells enriched from blood (not recorded which).

In nucleotides, the CDR3 is TGCGCCAGCAGCTTCGGTAGCGGGGTCAGGGAGACCCAGTACTTC. The encoded protein is CASSFGSGVRETQYF. The V call is TRBV5-1, the J call TRBJ2-5, with TRBD2 matching 8 bases. V was pared by 2 bases and J by 5 bases, with 8 bases of the junction left unmatched. CDR1 is SGHRS, CDR2 YFSETQ, per germline. CDR3 size: 15 residues.